The TCR beta chain described here comes from a study of CD8+ T cells in alopecia areata. The study, taken as a whole, reports: Greater clonality was observed in lesional scalp samples, especially alopecia totalis/universalis, versus normal scalp.

This clone appeared a few times. Its antigen is undetermined. Trimming removed 5 bases from V and 2 bases from J, with 4 bases in between. This CDR3 has 11 residues. Germline loops: CDR1 MNHEY, CDR2 SMNVEV (reference sequence). The authors extracted RNA and reverse transcribed it into cDNA as the sequencing template. Sequenced by immunoSEQ multiplex PCR; TCRdb stores in-frame clones only, minus some. The top ten hold roughly 10% of the sample, which has approximately 130,000 clones, 45% to 50% seen once. The J gene is TRBJ2-7, the V gene TRBV27; D call uncertain. The sample consisted of NKG2D-low CD8+ T cells sorted from blood. This sequence was found in a human donor with alopecia areata. The chain's CDR3 is CASSPPYEQYF. In DNA form, the CDR3 reads TGTGCCAGCAGTCCTCCCTACGAGCAGTACTTC.